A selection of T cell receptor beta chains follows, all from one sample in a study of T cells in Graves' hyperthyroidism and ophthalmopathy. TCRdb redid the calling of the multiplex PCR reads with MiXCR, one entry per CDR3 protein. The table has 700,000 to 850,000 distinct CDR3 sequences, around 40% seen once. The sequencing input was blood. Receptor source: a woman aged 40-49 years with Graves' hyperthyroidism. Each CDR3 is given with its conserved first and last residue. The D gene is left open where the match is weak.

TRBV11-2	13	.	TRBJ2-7	CASSPTMAYEQYF
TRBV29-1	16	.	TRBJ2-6	CSVAQRVLPGANVLTF
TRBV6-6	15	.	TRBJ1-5	CASSYFGSSNQPQHF
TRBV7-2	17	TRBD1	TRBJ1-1	CASQKTGQGTSDTEAFF
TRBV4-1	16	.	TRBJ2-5	CASSQDWGERGETQYF
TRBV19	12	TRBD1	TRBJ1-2	CADYRGYYGYTF
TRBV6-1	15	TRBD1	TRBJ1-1	CASRTGTGGRTEAFF
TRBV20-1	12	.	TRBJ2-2	CSARAPDGELFF
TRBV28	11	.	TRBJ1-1	CASSLSRRAFF
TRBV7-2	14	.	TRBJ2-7	CASGAQRTNYEQYF
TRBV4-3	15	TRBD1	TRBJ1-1	CASSQGFTGDTEAFF
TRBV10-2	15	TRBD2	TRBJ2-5	CASSEGLGGWEAQYF
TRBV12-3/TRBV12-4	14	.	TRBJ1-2	CASSPDWTAYGYTF
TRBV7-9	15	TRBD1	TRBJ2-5	CASSRIRDSQETQYF
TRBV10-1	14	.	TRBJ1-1	CASSESGGASEAFF
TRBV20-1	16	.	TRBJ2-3	CSASGSLWGASDTQYF
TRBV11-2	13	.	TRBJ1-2	CASSLTRTVVDTF
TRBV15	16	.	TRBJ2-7	CATSRETGTQTYEQYF
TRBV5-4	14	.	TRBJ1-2	CASSLGTPVIGYTF
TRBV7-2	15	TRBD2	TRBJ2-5	CASSLMGLVSETQYF
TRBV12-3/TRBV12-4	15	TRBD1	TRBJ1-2	CASRKTGQADYGYTF
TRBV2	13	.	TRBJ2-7	CASSEDGSYGQYF
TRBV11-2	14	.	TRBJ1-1	CASSLRPGNTEAFF